The 24 T cell receptor beta chains given below trace back to one sample, sequenced in a study of siplizumab effects on memory and regulatory T cells. The protocol was immunoSEQ multiplex PCR, while the TCRdb copy is restricted to in-frame clones and leaves out a portion. The sample includes about 110,000 clones, roughly 92% of them seen just once. Sequencing was performed on CD4+ T cells sorted from blood. All receptors come from a human donor in good health.

The rearrangement uses TRBV12-5 and TRBJ1-5; D is undetermined. The V gene lost 2 bases and the J gene lost 5 bases, with 10 bases spanning the gap. The CDR3 spans 14 residues. Germline CDR1 reads LGHNT; CDR2 reads FRNRAP. CDR3: CASGLSAKDQPQHF. In nucleotides, the CDR3 is TGTGCTAGTGGTTTGAGTGCGAAAGATCAGCCCCAGCATTTT.

V gene TRBV19 combines with J gene TRBJ1-1; D may be TRBD1 (5 bases). V was trimmed by 10 bases and J by 7 bases, leaving 25 bases between them. Germline V lookup: CDR1 LNHDA, CDR2 SQIVND (reference sequence). The CDR3 spans 15 residues. The CDR3 reads CATTGGDARFDEAFF. DNA for the CDR3: TGTGCCACGACCGGGGGAGATGCAAGATTTGATGAAGCTTTCTTT.

The CDR3 bases are TGTGCCAGCAACCGGGACTACAACAATGAGCAGTTCTTC. This translates into CASNRDYNNEQFF. This chain links TRBV2 with TRBJ2-1; 7 bases map to TRBD2. CDR1 and CDR2 from the germline V gene are SNHLY and FYNNEI. CDR3 length: 13 amino acids. V trimming: 7 bases; J trimming: 5 bases; junction bases outside the gene matches: 5.

The rearrangement uses TRBV6-1 and TRBJ1-1; 7 bases map to TRBD1. Germline CDR1 and CDR2: MNHNS and SASEGT. V was clipped by 4 bases and J by 3 bases; unmatched bases: 8. This CDR3 is 15 amino acids long. The CDR3 spells CASSGAGGVDTEAFF. The CDR3 coding sequence is TGTGCCAGCAGTGGAGCAGGGGGGGTGGACACTGAAGCTTTCTTT.

This clone was detected only a few times. This chain links TRBV7-8 with TRBJ2-7; D remains unclear. This CDR3 is 15 amino acids long. V was cut by 5 bases and J by 3 bases, with 17 bases left in between. The germline CDR1 and CDR2 sequences are SGHVS and FQNEAQ. The CDR3, as DNA: TGTGCCAGCAGCCCACGGGCCCAGGAAGTCTACGAGCAGTACTTC. Protein sequence: CASSPRAQEVYEQYF.

This clone was picked up one time. J is TRBJ1-1 and V is TRBV27; TRBD1 might be the D (6 bases). V dropped 6 bases and J dropped 0 bases, with 11 bases sitting between them. Germline V gene lookup returns CDR1 MNHEY and CDR2 SMNVEV (reference sequence). The CDR3 runs to 14 residues. CDR3 region: CASRLTGLNTEAFF. The CDR3 bases are TGTGCCAGCAGATTGACAGGATTGAACACTGAAGCTTTCTTT.

The chain joins TRBV5-1 to TRBJ2-5; possible D gene TRBD1, 6 bases. Germline V gene sequence: CDR1 SGHRS, CDR2 YFSETQ. The V and J ends lost 3 bases and 5 bases respectively, with 14 bases between them. The CDR3 is 14 amino acids. The CDR3 sequence is CASSSTGSGETQYF. The DNA for the CDR3 is TGCGCCAGCAGCTCCACAGGGTCCGGGGAGACCCAGTACTTC.

The chain couples TRBV6-5 to TRBJ2-3; D is ambiguous. The CDR3 contains 14 residues. V lost 0 bases to trimming and J lost 10 bases, with 14 bases between them. Germline CDR1 is MNHEY and CDR2 is SVGAGI. CDR3 in DNA: TGTGCCAGCAGTTACTCCACCCAGATTGGGGCGCAGTATTTT. As protein: CASSYSTQIGAQYF.

The gene calls are TRBV5-6 and TRBJ2-5; 8 bases are shared with TRBD1. J gave up 4 bases and V 4 bases, and 9 bases lay outside the gene matches. Germline V gene data show CDR1 as SGHDT and CDR2 as YYEEEE. CDR3 length: 15 amino acids. CDR3 sequence (DNA): TGTGCCAGCAGCCTCCGGACAGGGTCGGTAGAGACCCAGTACTTC. Protein sequence: CASSLRTGSVETQYF.

The V gene is TRBV7-8, the J gene TRBJ1-6; 7 nucleotides align to TRBD1. CDR3 length equals 16 residues. V shed 7 bases and J 8 bases; nucleotides not matched to a gene: 14. CDR1 is SGHVS, CDR2 FQNEAQ, per germline. Here the CDR3 DNA reads TGTGCCAGCAACTTCCACATCCGGGACAGAGATTCACCCCTCCACTTT. It is translated as CASNFHIRDRDSPLHF.

This clone showed up just a few times. The CDR3 spells CTSSQDPVLAQSTDTQYF. Written as DNA, the CDR3 is TGCACCAGCAGCCAAGATCCAGTACTAGCGCAGAGCACAGATACGCAGTATTTT. The gene calls are TRBV1 and TRBJ2-3; TRBD2, the table's D call, lacks a check against the DNA. TRBV1 is a recognized pseudogene. CDR3 length: 18 amino acids.

This clone was observed a single time. V gene TRBV2 combines with J gene TRBJ2-7; D is uncertain. Trimming took off 7 bases at V and 4 bases at J, with 14 bases between the two ends. The CDR3 is 13 amino acids. Germline assignment: CDR1 SNHLY and CDR2 FYNNEI. The CDR3 spells CASNRGRNYEQYF. The CDR3 DNA reads as TGTGCCAGCAACCGTGGCAGGAATTACGAGCAGTACTTC. Full variable domain (remainder filled in from reference TRBV2 and TRBJ2-7): EPEVTQTPSHQVTQMGQEVILRCVPISNHLYFYWYRQILGQKVEFLVSFYNNEISEKSEIFDDQFSVERPDGSNFTLKIRSTKLEDSAMYFCASNRGRNYEQYFGPGTRLTVT.

The chain uses TRBV7-9 and TRBJ1-4; no definite D call. V was clipped by 3 bases and J by 8 bases, with 13 bases between them. The CDR3 has 14 amino acids. Germline values: CDR1 SEHNR, CDR2 FQNEAQ (reference sequence). CDR3 loop: CASSFERVGEKLFF. DNA of the CDR3: TGTGCCAGCAGCTTCGAAAGGGTTGGCGAAAAACTGTTTTTT.

In this sample, this clone turned up once. V gene TRBV5-1 combines with J gene TRBJ1-1; weak D call: TRBD1 (5 bases). This CDR3 has 14 amino acids. The germline V gene has CDR1 SGHRS and CDR2 YFSETQ. Trimming pared 0 bases from V and 0 bases from J, leaving 6 bases between. The CDR3 region is CASSLGQMNTEAFF. DNA for the CDR3: TGCGCCAGCAGCTTGGGACAGATGAACACTGAAGCTTTCTTT.

V usage is TRBV6-4 and J usage is TRBJ2-2, with D unresolved. Germline assignment: CDR1 MRHNA and CDR2 SNTAGT. The CDR3 is made up of 13 amino acids. Deletions cut 0 bases from V and 6 bases from J, with 5 bases between. CDR3 coding DNA: TGTGCCAGCAGTGACTCCCCCCCCGGGGAGCTGTTTTTT. Translation gives CASSDSPPGELFF.

This sequence joins TRBV7-2 and TRBJ1-1; no clear D gene. Germline V gene lookup returns CDR1 SGHTA and CDR2 FQGNSA. V was pared by 5 bases and J by 6 bases, with 19 bases between. CDR3 length equals 15 residues. The CDR3 sequence: CASSQALMAVSEAFF. In nucleotides, the CDR3 is TGTGCCAGCAGCCAAGCCTTGATGGCGGTCTCTGAAGCTTTCTTT. Filled out from reference TRBV7-2 and TRBJ1-1, the complete variable domain reads GAGVSQSPSNKVTEKGKDVELRCDPISGHTALYWYRQSLGQGLEFLIYFQGNSAPDKSGLPSDRFSAERTGGSVSTLTIQRTQQEDSAVYLCASSQALMAVSEAFFGQGTRLTVV.

This sequence joins TRBV9 and TRBJ2-3; D unresolved. Germline assignment: CDR1 SGDLS and CDR2 YYNGEE. Between the trimmed V and J ends, which lost 4 bases and 2 bases, there was a span of 5 bases. The CDR3 runs 12 residues. CDR3 amino acids: CASSTDTDTQYF. The CDR3 DNA reads as TGTGCCAGCAGCACTGACACAGATACGCAGTATTTT.

The chain recombines TRBV11-3 with TRBJ2-7, with TRBD2 matching over 7 bases. The CDR3 has 14 residues. The ends lost 5 bases at V and 4 bases at J; junction bases unmatched: 8. From germline, CDR1 is SGHNT and CDR2 YENEEA. Written as DNA, the CDR3 is TGTGCCAGCAGCCCGACGGGGGGTAGTTACGAGCAGTACTTC. Its translation: CASSPTGGSYEQYF.

The chain combines TRBV25-1 with TRBJ1-1, with D perhaps TRBD1 (5 bases). This CDR3 has 13 amino acids. Germline values: CDR1 MGHDK, CDR2 SYGVNS. Between the trimmed V and J ends, which lost 1 base and 6 bases, there was a span of 9 bases. This chain's CDR3 is CASSESGAAEAFF. CDR3 bases: TGTGCCAGCAGTGAATCTGGGGCTGCTGAAGCTTTCTTT.

This clone was detected a few times. The V call is TRBV5-6, the J call TRBJ2-7, with TRBD2 identical over 10 bases. Per the germline V gene, CDR1 is SGHDT and CDR2 is YYEEEE. The CDR3 spans 13 residues. Trimming cost V 3 bases and J 6 bases; bases outside gene matches: 3. The CDR3 DNA follows: TGTGCCAGCAGCTCTCCTAGCGGGAGCGAGCAGTACTTC. It encodes CASSSPSGSEQYF.

The DNA of the CDR3 is TGTGCCAGTAGTATAAGCAGGGTTGGGGACACTGAAGCTTTCTTT. Translating it yields CASSISRVGDTEAFF. This sequence joins TRBV19 and TRBJ1-1, with a possible D match to TRBD1 (5 bases). CDR1 and CDR2 (germline): LNHDA, SQIVND (reference sequence). This CDR3 has 15 amino acids. V was clipped by 2 bases and J by 3 bases, with 13 bases between them.

This rearrangement joins TRBV5-4 to TRBJ2-1; 8 bases line up with TRBD1. Germline CDR1 reads SGHNT; CDR2 reads YYREEE (reference sequence). The V segment lost 2 bases and the J segment 7 bases; nucleotides outside the gene matches: 5. The CDR3 contains 14 residues. CDR3: CASSFPRTGNEQFF. CDR3 nucleotides: TGTGCCAGCAGCTTTCCGCGGACAGGGAATGAGCAGTTCTTC. The whole variable domain, remainder taken from reference TRBV5-4 and TRBJ2-1, is ETGVTQSPTHLIKTRGQQVTLRCSSQSGHNTVSWYQQALGQGPQFIFQYYREEENGRGNFPPRFSGLQFPNYSSELNVNALELDDSALYLCASSFPRTGNEQFFGPGTRLTVL.

A single count supports this clone. The chain uses TRBV6-5 and TRBJ2-5, with D uncertain. CDR3 length equals 13 residues. CDR1 MNHEY and CDR2 SVGAGI come from the germline V gene. Trimming left V 3 bases short and J 7 bases short, with 12 bases between. CDR3 nucleotide sequence: TGTGCCAGCAGTTATCCTTCATTCGGGACCCAGTACTTC. Its translation: CASSYPSFGTQYF.

The genes are TRBV18 and TRBJ1-5, with no clear D. CDR3 length equals 16 residues. The germline V gene has CDR1 KGHSH and CDR2 LQKENI. V lost 2 bases to trimming and J lost 0 bases, with 11 bases between them. CDR3 nucleotide sequence: TGTGCCAGCTCACCAACGGCTGGTAATAGCAATCAGCCCCAGCATTTT. The encoded protein is CASSPTAGNSNQPQHF.